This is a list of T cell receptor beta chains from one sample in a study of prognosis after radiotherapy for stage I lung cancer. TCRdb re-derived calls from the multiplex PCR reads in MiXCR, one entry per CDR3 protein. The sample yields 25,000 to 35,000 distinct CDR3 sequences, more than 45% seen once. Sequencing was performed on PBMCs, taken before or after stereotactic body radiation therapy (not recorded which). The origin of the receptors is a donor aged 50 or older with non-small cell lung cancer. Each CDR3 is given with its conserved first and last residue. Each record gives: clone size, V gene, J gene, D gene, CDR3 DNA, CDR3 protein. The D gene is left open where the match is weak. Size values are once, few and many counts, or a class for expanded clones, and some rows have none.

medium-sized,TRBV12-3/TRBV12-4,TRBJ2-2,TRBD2,TGTGCCAGCAGGCCGGATCTGGTTTTTAGCGGGCTACCGAACACCGGGGAGCTGTTTTTT,CASRPDLVFSGLPNTGELFF
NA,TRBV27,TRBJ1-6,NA,TGTGCCAGCAGTTTAATTGGGGGTTCACCCCTCCACTTT,CASSLIGGSPLHF
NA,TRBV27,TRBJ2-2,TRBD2,TGTGCCAGCAGAGCGGGAGTTTGTAACGGGGAGCTGTTTTTT,CASRAGVCNGELFF
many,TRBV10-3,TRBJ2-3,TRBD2,TGTGCCATCAGTGAAGGTTCCGGACTAGAGAGTCGAGATACGCAGTATTTT,CAISEGSGLESRDTQYF
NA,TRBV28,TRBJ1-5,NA,TGTGCCAGCAGAGGGGGGGCGAATAGCAATCAGCCCCAGCATTTT,CASRGGANSNQPQHF
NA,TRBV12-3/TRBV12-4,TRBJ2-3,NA,TGTGCCAGCTCCCCTGTGGTTAGCGGCACAGATACGCAGTATTTT,CASSPVVSGTDTQYF
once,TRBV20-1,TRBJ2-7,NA,TGCAGTGCTAGAGATACTTCCCAGCAGTACTTC,CSARDTSQQYF
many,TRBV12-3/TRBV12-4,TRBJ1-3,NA,TGTGCCAGCACCCTGGGGGACTCGGGGGGAAACACCATATATTTT,CASTLGDSGGNTIYF
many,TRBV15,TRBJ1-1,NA,TGTGCCACCAGCAGAGACGGGAACACTGAAGCTTTCTTT,CATSRDGNTEAFF
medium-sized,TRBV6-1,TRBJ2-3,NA,TGTGCCACCGAACTGGGACCTGCAGATACGCAGTATTTT,CATELGPADTQYF
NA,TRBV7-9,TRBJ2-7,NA,TGTGCCGGCAGCCTTTGTACAGATAATTCCGAGCAGTACTTC,CAGSLCTDNSEQYF
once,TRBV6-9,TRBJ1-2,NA,TGTGCCAGCAGTTACGCCGGGGGAGGTAACTATGGCTACACCTTC,CASSYAGGGNYGYTF
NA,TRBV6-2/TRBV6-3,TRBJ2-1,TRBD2,TGTGCCAGCAGTCGTGGGACTAGCGGGATGTCCTACAATGAGCAGTTCTTC,CASSRGTSGMSYNEQFF
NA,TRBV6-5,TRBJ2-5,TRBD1,TGTGCCAGCAGCCCCCCCCGGGACAGGGTAAAAGGAGACCAGTACTTC,CASSPPRDRVKGDQYF
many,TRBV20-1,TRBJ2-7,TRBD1,TGCAGTGCTAGTGTCTTTAGGGACAGGGAAGGCGAGCAGTACTTC,CSASVFRDREGEQYF
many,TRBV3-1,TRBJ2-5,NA,TGTGCCAGCAGCCTACAAGGGGGGGTGGGTTACCAAGAGACCCAGTACTTC,CASSLQGGVGYQETQYF
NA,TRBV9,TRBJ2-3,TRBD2,TGTGCCAGCAGCGTAGGAGGGACTAGCGGAAACACAGATACGCAGTATTTT,CASSVGGTSGNTDTQYF
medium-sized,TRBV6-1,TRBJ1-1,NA,TGTGCCAGCAGTCAGCCCCACAGATACACTGAAGCTTTCTTT,CASSQPHRYTEAFF
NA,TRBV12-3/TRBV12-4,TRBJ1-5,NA,TGTGTCAGCAGTTCAATACAGAACAGCAATCAGCCCCAGCATTTT,CVSSSIQNSNQPQHF
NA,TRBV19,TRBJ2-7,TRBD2,TGTGCCAGTAGAAGGACTAGCGGGAGTGGCGAGCAGTACTTC,CASRRTSGSGEQYF
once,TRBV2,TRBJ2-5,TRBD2,TGTGCCAGCAGCCCGGGACTAGCTGTGGGGCTACGAGAGACCCAGTACTTC,CASSPGLAVGLRETQYF
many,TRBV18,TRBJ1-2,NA,TGTGCCAGCTCACCCAGCCAGGAGAGAGGCTACACCTTC,CASSPSQERGYTF
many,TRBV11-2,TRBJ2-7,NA,TGTGCCAGCAGCTCCCGGACAAAAGGCTACGAGCAGTACTTC,CASSSRTKGYEQYF
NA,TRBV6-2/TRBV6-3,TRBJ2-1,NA,TGTGCCAGCAGTTACGGCAGCTCCTACAATGAGCAGTTCTTC,CASSYGSSYNEQFF
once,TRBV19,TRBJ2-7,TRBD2,TGTTCCAGTAGTCCCCTAGTGGGAGGGTTTACCTACGAGCAGTACTTC,CSSSPLVGGFTYEQYF
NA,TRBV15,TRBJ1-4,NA,TGTGCCACCAACAGAGGCCTCGGGCAGGGCAATGAAAAACTGTTTTTT,CATNRGLGQGNEKLFF
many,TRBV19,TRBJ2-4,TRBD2,TGTGCCAGTAGTGTCCCGCGGGAGGCTGGATCATTAGACATTCAGTACTTC,CASSVPREAGSLDIQYF
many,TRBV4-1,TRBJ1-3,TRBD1,TGCGCCAGCAGCCAAGGCACACAGGGGGCGTTTGGAAACACCATATATTTT,CASSQGTQGAFGNTIYF
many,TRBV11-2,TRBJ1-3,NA,TGTGCCAGCAGCTTAGACACACTAATTGGGACTTACTCTGGAAACACCATATATTTT,CASSLDTLIGTYSGNTIYF
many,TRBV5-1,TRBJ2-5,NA,TGCGCCAGCAGCCCCGGGACCAACAAAGAGACCCAGTACTTC,CASSPGTNKETQYF
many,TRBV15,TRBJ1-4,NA,TGTGCCACCAGCAGATGGGGGCAGGGTGAAAAACTGTTTTTT,CATSRWGQGEKLFF
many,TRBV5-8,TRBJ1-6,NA,TGTGCCAGCAGCTCCGACTATAATTCACCCCTCCACTTT,CASSSDYNSPLHF
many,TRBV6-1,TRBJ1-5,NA,TGTGCCACCGCAAGGGGGGGCAATCAGCCCCAGCATTTT,CATARGGNQPQHF
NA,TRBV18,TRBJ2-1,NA,TGTGCCAGCTACGGGAGCCTCTCCTACAATGAGCAGTTCTTC,CASYGSLSYNEQFF
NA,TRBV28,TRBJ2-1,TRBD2,TGTGCCAGCAGCATAGCGGGGGGGGTCTATGAGCAGTTCTTC,CASSIAGGVYEQFF
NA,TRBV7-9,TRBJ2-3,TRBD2,TGTGCCAGCAGCTTAGCACTAGCGGGGGGCACAGATACGCAGTATTTT,CASSLALAGGTDTQYF
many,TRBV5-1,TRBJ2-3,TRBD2,TGCGCCAGCACTACCGGGACTAGCATTTTCACAGATACGCAGTATTTT,CASTTGTSIFTDTQYF
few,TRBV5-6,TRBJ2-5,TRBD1,TGTGCCAGCAGCAGGGACAGGGGGCGACCCGGGGAGACCCAGTACTTC,CASSRDRGRPGETQYF
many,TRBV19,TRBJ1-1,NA,TGTGCCAGTAGTATAGGACCAGGGAGCACTGAAGCTTTCTTT,CASSIGPGSTEAFF
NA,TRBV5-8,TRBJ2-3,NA,TGTGCCAGCAGCCAACAGGGGCGGGGAGCCACAGATACGCAGTATTTT,CASSQQGRGATDTQYF
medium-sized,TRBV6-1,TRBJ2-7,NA,TGTGCCAGCAGTGGGGGCTCGTTAAGCGAGCAGTACTTC,CASSGGSLSEQYF
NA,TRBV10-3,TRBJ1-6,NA,TGTGCCATCAGTGATATGAGGGACTCACCCCTCCACTTT,CAISDMRDSPLHF
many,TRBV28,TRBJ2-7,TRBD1,TGTGCCAGCAGTTTCCTCCTCGGGGGGACAGGGACAACATACGAGCAGTACTTC,CASSFLLGGTGTTYEQYF
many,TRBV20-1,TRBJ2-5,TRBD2,TGCAGTGCTAGGACGGGAGGACTAGCGGGAGTCGAAGAGACCCAGTACTTC,CSARTGGLAGVEETQYF
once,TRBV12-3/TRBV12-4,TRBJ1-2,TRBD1,TGTGCCAGCAGTTTAGGGACAGGGGGCGCGGGAGGCTACACCTTC,CASSLGTGGAGGYTF
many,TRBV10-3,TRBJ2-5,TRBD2,TGTGCCATCAGTGACCCCGGACTAGCTTCGTACTTC,CAISDPGLASYF
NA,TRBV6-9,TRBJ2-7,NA,TGTGCCAGCCGTTCGTGGTGGGGGGTTTACAACGAGCAGTACTTC,CASRSWWGVYNEQYF
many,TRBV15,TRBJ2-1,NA,TGTGCCACCAGAGGGGGGGGACTACAAGCTAGGGATGAGCAGTTCTTC,CATRGGGLQARDEQFF
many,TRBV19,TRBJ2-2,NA,TGTGCCAGTAGTATGGACAGCAGGACCGGGGAGCTGTTTTTT,CASSMDSRTGELFF
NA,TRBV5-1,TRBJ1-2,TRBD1,TGCGCCAGCAGCTTGGGGATCGACAGGGCTATAACCTATGGCTACACCTTC,CASSLGIDRAITYGYTF
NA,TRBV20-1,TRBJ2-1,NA,TGCAGTGCTTGGCGTAATGAGCAGTTCTTC,CSAWRNEQFF
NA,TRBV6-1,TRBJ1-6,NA,TGTGCCAGCAGGGACAGTAACTATAATTCACCCCTCCACTTT,CASRDSNYNSPLHF